This T cell receptor (beta chain) was captured by sequencing in a study of graft-versus-host responses after intestinal transplantation. Study-wide results and limits: When patients had graft-donor T cell macrochimerism, their allografts held high graft-versus-host to host-versus-graft clonal ratios. The authors found GvH clones in recipient marrow, some appearing first in ileum or blood.

This clone turned up a few times. The antigen is undetermined. Generated by immunoSEQ multiplex PCR, the TCRdb table keeps only in-frame clones and is missing some. The sample has tens of thousands of clones; roughly nine tenths are singletons. The CDR3 is 12 residues long. Germline trimming cut 10 bases from V and 6 bases from J; bases unmatched to any gene: 5. Germline lookup yields CDR1 MNHEY and CDR2 SVGAGI. The receptor's source is a human donor who received an intestinal transplant. J is TRBJ1-1 and V is TRBV6-5; 10 nucleotides match TRBD1. The source material was unstimulated CD8+ T cells sorted from spleen or lymph node cells, sampled before intestinal transplant. CDR3: CATRDRGPEAFF. CDR3 DNA: TGTGCCACCCGGGACAGGGGACCTGAAGCTTTCTTT.